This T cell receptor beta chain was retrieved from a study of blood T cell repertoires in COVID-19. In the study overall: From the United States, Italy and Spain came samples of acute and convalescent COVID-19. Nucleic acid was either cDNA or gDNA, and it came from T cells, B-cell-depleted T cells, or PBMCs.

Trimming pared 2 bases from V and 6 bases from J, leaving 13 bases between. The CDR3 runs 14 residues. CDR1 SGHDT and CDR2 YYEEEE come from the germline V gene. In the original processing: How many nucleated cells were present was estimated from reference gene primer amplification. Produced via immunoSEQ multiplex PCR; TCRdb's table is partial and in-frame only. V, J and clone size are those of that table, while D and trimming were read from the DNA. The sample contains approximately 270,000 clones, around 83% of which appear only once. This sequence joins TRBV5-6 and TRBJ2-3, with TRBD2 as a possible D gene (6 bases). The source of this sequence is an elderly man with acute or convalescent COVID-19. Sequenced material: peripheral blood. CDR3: CASSFRDSGDTQYF. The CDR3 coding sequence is TGTGCCAGCAGCTTCCGGGACTCGGGTGATACGCAGTATTTT.